The 14 T cell receptor beta chains presented below share a single source sample, sequenced in a study of blood T cell repertoires in COVID-19. Only in-frame clones appear in the TCRdb table, and some are missing; sequencing was by immunoSEQ multiplex PCR. This table has approximately 190,000 clones, less than 90% appearing once. Sequencing used peripheral blood. The receptors derive from a woman aged 35 to 49 with acute or convalescent COVID-19.

The chain joins TRBV9 to TRBJ2-1; D uncertain. Trimming stripped 2 bases from V and 6 bases from J, with 12 bases between. This CDR3 is built from 14 residues. Looked up from germline, CDR1 is SGDLS and CDR2 is YYNGEE. CDR3 DNA: TGTGCCAGCAGCGTCCTCCCGTCGGGCAATGAGCAGTTCTTC. Its translation: CASSVLPSGNEQFF.

The V gene is TRBV11-2, the J gene TRBJ2-6; the D gene is possibly TRBD2 (7 bases). V lost 0 bases to trimming and J lost 3 bases, with 12 bases between them. Germline lookup yields CDR1 SGHAT and CDR2 FQNNGV. CDR3 length equals 17 residues. The CDR3 DNA sequence: TGTGCCAGCAGCTTAGATGGGGGGGCGAGTGGGGCCAACGTCCTGACTTTC. Its protein product is CASSLDGGASGANVLTF.

This rearrangement joins TRBV27 to TRBJ2-7, with 7 bases that match TRBD2. The germline V gene has CDR1 MNHEY and CDR2 SMNVEV (reference sequence). The CDR3 has 16 amino acids. Losses at the gene ends were 3 bases for V and 3 bases for J; bases not matched to a gene: 11. CDR3 amino acids: CASSFAGVQYRYEQYF. The CDR3 region has the DNA TGTGCCAGCAGTTTTGCGGGGGTCCAGTACCGCTACGAGCAGTACTTC.

V gene TRBV19 combines with J gene TRBJ1-6, with a possible D match to TRBD1 (6 bases). This CDR3 contains 13 residues. Trimming stripped 5 bases from V and 9 bases from J, with 11 bases between. Germline CDR1 LNHDA, CDR2 SQIVND (reference sequence). The CDR3 reads CASSRGAGSPLHF. CDR3 sequence (DNA): TGTGCCAGTAGTCGGGGGGCTGGTTCACCCCTCCACTTT.

This CDR3 reads CASTLYPSSYNSPLHF. In DNA, the CDR3 is TGTGCCAGCACCCTCTACCCTTCCTCCTATAATTCACCCCTCCACTTT. The V call is TRBV11-2, the J call TRBJ1-6; no clear D. Germline CDR1 SGHAT, CDR2 FQNNGV. Trimming shortened V by 7 bases and J by 0 bases, and 13 bases separated the two germline ends. This CDR3 spans 16 amino acids.

With regard to this clone: A junction end diverges from the germline sequence, so it may reflect a read error. CDR3 coding DNA: TGTGCCAGCAGCCCCTCTCGAAACACCATATATTTT. Protein: CASSPSRNTIYF. This chain links TRBV3-1 (or the pseudogene TRBV3-2) with TRBJ1-3; D call uncertain. Germline V gene sequence: CDR1 LGHDT, CDR2 YNNKEL (reference sequence). There are 12 residues in the CDR3.

This clone was seen more than once but under ten times. The chain recombines TRBV7-2 with TRBJ2-1, with D possibly matching TRBD1 (7 bases). The germline CDR1 and CDR2 sequences are SGHTA and FQGNSA. The CDR3 has 14 amino acids. V shed 3 bases and J shed 6 bases, with 12 bases lying between them. The CDR3 protein is CASSFGQGGNEQFF. DNA of the CDR3: TGTGCCAGCAGCTTCGGGCAGGGGGGCAATGAGCAGTTCTTC.

This clone appeared a single time. The rearrangement links TRBV18 to TRBJ2-7; D is ambiguous. The CDR3 covers 14 residues. From germline, CDR1 is KGHSH and CDR2 LQKENI. V was pared by 6 bases and J by 7 bases, with 19 bases between. CDR3 amino acids: CASSLNNAPFEQYF. The CDR3 nucleotides are TGTGCCAGCTCCTTGAACAATGCCCCTTTTGAGCAGTACTTC.

V is TRBV24-1 and J is TRBJ1-1; possibly TRBD1 for D (5 bases). CDR3 size: 13 residues. Per the germline V gene, CDR1 is KGHDR and CDR2 is SFDVKD. Trimming shortened V by 3 bases and J by 5 bases, and 9 bases separated the two germline ends. The CDR3 DNA reads TGTGCCACCAGTGATCCGACAGCGACTGAAGCTTTCTTT. Translated, it gives CATSDPTATEAFF.

The chain couples TRBV7-8 to TRBJ1-2, with D tentatively TRBD1 (5 bases). V was cut by 4 bases and J by 6 bases, with 15 bases left in between. The CDR3 consists of 14 residues. Germline V CDR1 and CDR2: SGHVS, FQNEAQ. Here the CDR3 DNA reads TGTGCCAGCAGCTCCTCACTCGCAGGGAATGGCTACACCTTC. The encoded protein is CASSSSLAGNGYTF.

This chain connects TRBV21-1 to TRBJ2-6; TRBD2 reflects the table's D call only, with no check against the DNA. TRBV21-1 is classified as a pseudogene. The CDR3 extends over 20 amino acids. CDR3 nucleotide sequence: TGTGCCAGACTCATCCGGGGGGGGCCAGGGAAGAGCTCTGGGGCCAACGTCCTGACTTTC. Translated, it gives CARLIRGGPGKSSGANVLTF.

This clone was detected once. V gene TRBV9 combines with J gene TRBJ2-1, with TRBD2 identical over 9 bases. The CDR3 spans 15 residues. Germline trimming cut 4 bases from V and 2 bases from J; bases unmatched to any gene: 4. CDR1 is SGDLS, CDR2 YYNGEE, per germline. The CDR3, as DNA: TGTGCCAGCAGCAAGAGCGGGGGGACCTACAATGAGCAGTTCTTC. This gives the protein CASSKSGGTYNEQFF.

This chain links TRBV14 with TRBJ2-5; D is ambiguous. CDR1 is SGHDN and CDR2 is FVKESK in the germline V gene. CDR3 size: 13 residues. V lost 3 bases and J lost 2, with 7 bases in between. The CDR3 loop is CASSHFRQETQYF. Written as DNA, the CDR3 is TGTGCCAGCAGCCACTTCCGGCAAGAGACCCAGTACTTC.

The V and J genes are TRBV14 and TRBJ1-2; D gene uncertain. Trimming took 8 bases from V and 0 from J, leaving 19 bases between them. Germline V gives CDR1 SGHDN, CDR2 FVKESK. The CDR3 is 16 amino acids. The CDR3 loop is CASAPGLPGTNYGYTF. CDR3 nucleotides: TGTGCCAGCGCACCGGGCCTTCCGGGGACTAACTATGGCTACACCTTC. Supplemented by reference TRBV14 and TRBJ1-2, the full variable domain reads EAGVTQFPSHSVIEKGQTVTLRCDPISGHDNLYWYRRVMGKEIKFLLHFVKESKQDESGMPNNRFLAERTGGTYSTLKVQPAELEDSGVYFCASAPGLPGTNYGYTFGSGTRLTVV.